The entry below describes one T cell receptor beta chain. All gene names here are mouse names. The CDR3 end falls 1 residue outside the read, so it is completed with the germline J gene. This sample's time point: mouse harvest day 7 after allogeneic transplant. Each mouse received 10^7 T-cell-depleted marrow cells plus 10^6 splenic CD5+ T cells by tail vein. B6 (H2b) cells into BALB/c (H2d) mice; tissues taken at day 7 or 14. Germline loops: CDR1 KGHTA, CDR2 FQNQQP. This CDR3 comprises 14 residues. This entry comes from a study of tissue T cells after allogeneic stem cell transplantation. Clones were read by immunoSEQ multiplex PCR, and TCRdb kept only the in-frame ones, dropping some. The data hold under 8,500 clones, with about 50% observed a single time.

This TCR derives from a female BALB/c mouse given C57BL/6 T cells with graft-versus-host disease after an allogeneic hematopoietic cell transplant. The V and J genes are TRBV23 and TRBJ2-3; the tabulated D call, TRBD1, remains unverified against the DNA. The sample was gut tissue. CDR3 in amino acids: CSSSRQGGAETLYF. The covered CDR3 bases are TGCTCCAGCAGTAGACAGGGGGGCGCAGAAACGCTGTAT.